These 29 T cell receptor beta chains were sequenced from one sample in a study of cytomegalovirus exposure and HLA in healthy donors. Primers included in the PCR were 60 Vbeta and 13 Jbeta primers. Clones were sequenced by immunoSEQ multiplex PCR, and TCRdb holds only the in-frame ones, with some missing. The data hold 100,000 to 150,000 clones, with 75% to 85% observed a single time. Sequencing was done on a sample of PBMCs. The source is a man aged 35 to 55 in good health and CMV-seronegative.

The chain uses TRBV27 and TRBJ1-5; no clear D gene. Germline V gene data show CDR1 as MNHEY and CDR2 as SMNVEV (reference sequence). The germline V and J ends were trimmed by 5 bases and 6 bases, with 17 bases remaining between them. CDR3 length: 15 amino acids. The CDR3 loop reads CASSPSGGVGQPQHF. The CDR3 bases are TGTGCCAGCAGTCCCTCCGGCGGGGTGGGTCAGCCCCAGCATTTT.

The CDR3 loop reads CAWSRGRRGRTEAFF. The CDR3 bases are TGTGCCTGGAGCAGGGGGCGCAGGGGAAGGACTGAAGCTTTCTTT. The rearrangement joins TRBV30 to TRBJ1-1, with 8 bases matching TRBD1. Germline CDR1 reads GTSNPN; CDR2 reads SVGIG (reference sequence). Trimming removed 3 bases from V and 5 bases from J; junction bases left unmatched: 11. The length of the CDR3 is 15 residues.

The chain links TRBV29-1 to TRBJ1-2; the D is unclear. CDR1 is SQVTM, CDR2 ANQGSEA, per germline. This CDR3 spans 12 amino acids. Trimming took 4 bases from V and 6 from J, leaving 12 bases between them. CDR3 coding DNA: TGCAGCGTTGGCACTTTGGAGGATGGCTACACCTTC. This sequence encodes CSVGTLEDGYTF.

The gene calls are TRBV6-1 and TRBJ2-5, with TRBD1 matching over 8 bases. V shed 7 bases, J shed 2 bases, and the junction held 6 bases outside the gene matches. The CDR3 runs to 14 residues. In germline, CDR1 is MNHNS, CDR2 SASEGT. CDR3 amino acids: CASTIRTGQETQYF. For the CDR3, the DNA is TGTGCCAGCACCATTCGGACAGGGCAAGAGACCCAGTACTTC.

The chain couples TRBV7-9 to TRBJ2-1, with unresolved D. Trimming pared 1 base from V and 8 bases from J, leaving 21 bases between. This CDR3 region has 17 residues. The germline V gene encodes CDR1 SEHNR and CDR2 FQNEAQ (reference sequence). The CDR3 DNA sequence: TGTGCCAGCAGCTTAGAGTCCGACCCAGGATTGTACGATGAGCAGTTCTTC. Protein product: CASSLESDPGLYDEQFF.

The DNA for the CDR3 is TGTGCCAGCGGTGCGTGGTACTACACCTTC. Its translation: CASGAWYYTF. V usage is TRBV19 and J usage is TRBJ1-2; no definite D call. Germline V CDR1 and CDR2: LNHDA, SQIVND (reference sequence). The length of the CDR3 is 10 residues. Trimming shortened V by 9 bases and J by 10 bases, and 12 bases separated the two germline ends.

The CDR3 reads CAWNRGSSTDTQYF. The CDR3 DNA follows: TGTGCCTGGAACCGAGGGTCTAGCACAGATACGCAGTATTTT. The chain carries TRBV30 and TRBJ2-3, with TRBD2 as a possible D gene (5 bases). V was pared by 4 bases and J by 0 bases, with 11 bases between. CDR3 length: 14 amino acids. The germline CDR1 and CDR2 sequences are GTSNPN and SVGIG (reference sequence).

The chain carries TRBV10-2 and TRBJ1-5, with a tentative D call TRBD1 (6 bases). The CDR3 consists of 13 residues. Germline lookup yields CDR1 WSHSY and CDR2 SAAADI. V dropped 2 bases and J dropped 4 bases, with 6 bases sitting between them. CDR3: CASSERGNQPQHF. CDR3 DNA sequence: TGCGCCAGCAGTGAGAGGGGGAATCAGCCCCAGCATTTT.

For the CDR3, the DNA is TGTGCCAGCTATCCCCTAGGGGCGGAGACTGAAGCTTTCTTT. Amino acid sequence: CASYPLGAETEAFF. The gene calls are TRBV6-5 and TRBJ1-1; D is perhaps TRBD1 (5 bases). Trimming cost V 8 bases and J 5 bases, with 18 bases left between them. Germline V lookup: CDR1 MNHEY, CDR2 SVGAGI. The CDR3 has 14 residues.

V and J are TRBV28 and TRBJ1-5; D uncertain. Trimming cost V 6 bases and J 4 bases, with 13 bases left between them. This CDR3 comprises 14 residues. Germline V gives CDR1 MDHEN, CDR2 SYDVKM. Here the CDR3 DNA reads TGTGCCAGCAGATCGAACAGTTGGAATCAGCCCCAGCATTTT. It codes for CASRSNSWNQPQHF.

The J gene is TRBJ2-2, the V gene TRBV10-2; D is unclear. This CDR3 contains 13 residues. Germline values: CDR1 WSHSY, CDR2 SAAADI. The V end was cut by 1 base, the J end by 7 bases, with 7 bases between. Written as DNA, the CDR3 is TGCGCCAGCAGTGAGTACGCGGTCGGGGAGCTGTTTTTT. This encodes CASSEYAVGELFF.

The genes are TRBV30 and TRBJ1-2; 8 nucleotides align to TRBD1. J lost 3 bases, V lost 7 bases, and 7 bases had no gene match. The CDR3 loop spans 13 amino acids. Per the germline V gene, CDR1 is GTSNPN and CDR2 is SVGIG (reference sequence). Here the CDR3 DNA reads TGTGCCTCCCCGGGACAGGTATACTATGGCTACACCTTC. It encodes CASPGQVYYGYTF.

The rearrangement uses TRBV4-1 and TRBJ1-1, with D possibly being TRBD1 (6 bases). The germline CDR1 and CDR2 sequences are MGHRA and YSYEKL. The CDR3 is made up of 11 amino acids. Trimming took 8 bases from V and 3 from J, leaving 7 bases between them. The CDR3: CASGQYTEAFF. In DNA, the CDR3 is TGCGCCAGCGGACAGTACACTGAAGCTTTCTTT.

The J gene is TRBJ2-3, the V gene TRBV6-4; 11 nucleotides match TRBD2. The germline gives CDR1 MRHNA, CDR2 SNTAGT. Germline trimming cut 0 bases from V and 2 bases from J; bases unmatched to any gene: 13. The CDR3 loop spans 20 amino acids. CDR3 nucleotides: TGTGCCAGCAGTGACTCGCCTAGCGGGGGGTATTGCTTGTACACAGATACGCAGTATTTT. Protein product: CASSDSPSGGYCLYTDTQYF.

V gene TRBV27 combines with J gene TRBJ2-7; D perhaps matches TRBD2 (6 bases). Germline V gene sequence: CDR1 MNHEY, CDR2 SMNVEV (reference sequence). The CDR3 length is 14 residues. V lost 5 bases and J lost 7, with 18 bases in between. In nucleotides, the CDR3 is TGTGCCAGCAGTCCGGTGGGGGAGGATTTGGAGCAGTACTTC. Its translation is CASSPVGEDLEQYF.

The V and J genes are TRBV7-9 and TRBJ2-5; a possible D gene is TRBD1 (6 bases). Deletions cut 5 bases from V and 5 bases from J, with 12 bases between. The CDR3 length is 13 residues. CDR1 and CDR2 (germline): SEHNR, FQNEAQ (reference sequence). The CDR3 nucleotides read TGTGCCAGCAGCGAGACAGGCCCCGAGACCCAGTACTTC. Its translation: CASSETGPETQYF.

The CDR3 here is CASREGGTLPDTQYF. The CDR3 DNA follows: TGTGCCAGCAGGGAAGGAGGGACCCTCCCAGATACGCAGTATTTT. The chain is built from TRBV27 and TRBJ2-3; the D gene is possibly TRBD2 (6 bases). V gave up 6 bases and J gave up 4 bases, with 17 bases separating them. CDR1 is MNHEY, CDR2 SMNVEV, per germline (reference sequence). CDR3 length equals 15 residues.

This chain links TRBV6-4 with TRBJ1-1, with D unclear. V was trimmed by 4 bases and J by 1 base, leaving 7 bases between them. Germline CDR1 reads MRHNA; CDR2 reads SNTAGT. CDR3 length: 13 amino acids. CDR3: CASSALKNTEAFF. The CDR3 DNA sequence: TGTGCCAGCAGTGCCCTAAAGAACACTGAAGCTTTCTTT.

This chain's CDR3 is CASSDLFQDGYTF. CDR3 sequence (DNA): TGTGCCAGCAGCGATCTGTTCCAGGATGGCTACACCTTC. V is TRBV9 and J is TRBJ1-2; no definite D call. V lost 3 bases and J lost 6, with 12 bases in between. Germline assignment: CDR1 SGDLS and CDR2 YYNGEE. The CDR3 consists of 13 residues.

The chain combines TRBV9 with TRBJ2-3; maybe TRBD2 (7 bases). Germline values: CDR1 SGDLS, CDR2 YYNGEE. Trimming took off 1 base at V and 4 bases at J, with 16 bases between the two ends. The CDR3 loop spans 16 amino acids. CDR3 sequence reads: CASSVKGGAGPDTQYF. The CDR3 nucleotides are TGTGCCAGCAGCGTAAAAGGGGGGGCGGGGCCAGATACGCAGTATTTT.

This chain connects TRBV5-4 to TRBJ2-7; TRBD2 agrees at 9 bases. The germline CDR1 and CDR2 sequences are SGHNT and YYREEE (reference sequence). The CDR3 consists of 15 residues. V lost 3 bases to trimming and J lost 2 bases; unmatched junction nucleotides: 6. The CDR3 DNA sequence: TGTGCCAGCAGCTCTGTAGCGGGGGCCGCCTACGAGCAGTACTTC. Its protein product is CASSSVAGAAYEQYF.

This clone was observed a handful of times. The chain uses TRBV4-3 and TRBJ1-1; D is possibly TRBD1 (6 bases). V dropped 8 bases and J dropped 4 bases, with 14 bases sitting between them. Germline-derived CDR1 and CDR2 are LGHNA and YSLEER. This CDR3 has 13 amino acids. CDR3 DNA sequence: TGCGCCAGCGCCAGGGGAATAGCCACTGAAGCTTTCTTT. It encodes CASARGIATEAFF.

This clone was seen a handful of times. V is TRBV4-2 and J is TRBJ2-3; TRBD2 matches 7 bases. The CDR3 spans 18 residues. Trimming cost V 0 bases and J 5 bases; bases outside gene matches: 14. The germline V gene has CDR1 LGHNA and CDR2 YNFKEQ. The CDR3 reads CASSQDLRGGPLGDTQYF. Written as DNA, the CDR3 is TGTGCCAGCAGCCAAGATCTCCGCGGGGGTCCCCTCGGAGATACGCAGTATTTT.

The chain uses TRBV11-2 and TRBJ2-5; TRBD2 matches 10 bases. Per germline, CDR1 SGHAT and CDR2 FQNNGV. This CDR3 is 14 amino acids long. With 5 bases clipped from V and 7 bases from J, the junction kept 7 bases outside the gene matches. CDR3 coding DNA: TGTGCCAGCAGCGGGACTAGCGAGACCTGGACCCAGTACTTC. Its protein is CASSGTSETWTQYF.

This chain connects TRBV5-4 to TRBJ2-2; 8 bases map to TRBD1. Per germline, CDR1 SGHNT and CDR2 YYREEE (reference sequence). This CDR3 contains 15 residues. Losses at the gene ends were 1 base for V and 5 bases for J; bases not matched to a gene: 4. CDR3 sequence reads: CASSLTTGVTGELFF. CDR3 DNA sequence: TGTGCCAGCAGCTTGACGACAGGGGTTACCGGGGAGCTGTTTTTT.

The chain joins TRBV9 to TRBJ2-7, with 8 bases fitting TRBD1. The CDR3 has 14 amino acids. Germline loops: CDR1 SGDLS, CDR2 YYNGEE. V lost 4 bases and J lost 5; bases outside the gene matches: 8. The CDR3 DNA reads as TGTGCCAGCAGCCCGAGGACAGGGCCGGACGAGCAGTACTTC. Its translation: CASSPRTGPDEQYF.

CDR3 sequence reads: CASSGIEGTQYF. The DNA for the CDR3 is TGTGCCAGCAGCGGAATAGAGGGGACCCAGTACTTC. This rearrangement joins TRBV5-6 to TRBJ2-5, with a weak D call TRBD2 (5 bases). Germline V gene data show CDR1 as SGHDT and CDR2 as YYEEEE. CDR3 size: 12 residues. Trimming removed 4 bases from V and 7 bases from J, with 11 bases in between.

The J gene is TRBJ2-1, the V gene TRBV4-2; the D gene is possibly TRBD2 (5 bases). From germline, CDR1 is LGHNA and CDR2 YNFKEQ. V was shortened by 3 bases and J by 4 bases, with 10 bases between the two germline ends. The CDR3 runs to 14 residues. The CDR3 nucleotides are TGTGCCAGCAGCCATGGAGGCTCATACAATGAGCAGTTCTTC. It codes for CASSHGGSYNEQFF.

This clone was recorded only once. The chain joins TRBV27 to TRBJ2-7; 11 bases agree with TRBD2. This CDR3 has 17 residues. Germline V lookup: CDR1 MNHEY, CDR2 SMNVEV (reference sequence). Unmatched junction bases numbered 6, after V lost 0 bases and J lost 2 bases. For the CDR3, the DNA is TGTGCCAGCAGTTTATCGCAACTAGCGGGGGCCGCCTACGAGCAGTACTTC. Translating it yields CASSLSQLAGAAYEQYF.